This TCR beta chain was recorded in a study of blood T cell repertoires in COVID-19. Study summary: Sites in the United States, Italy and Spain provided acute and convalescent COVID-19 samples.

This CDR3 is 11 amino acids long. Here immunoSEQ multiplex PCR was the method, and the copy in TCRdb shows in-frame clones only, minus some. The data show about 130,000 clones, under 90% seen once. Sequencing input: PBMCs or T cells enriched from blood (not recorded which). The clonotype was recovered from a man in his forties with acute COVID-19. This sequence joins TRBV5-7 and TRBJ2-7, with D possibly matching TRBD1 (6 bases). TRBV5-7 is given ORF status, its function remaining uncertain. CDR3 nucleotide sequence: TGTGGACACAGGGACGGGAACGAGCAGTACTTC. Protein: CGHRDGNEQYF.